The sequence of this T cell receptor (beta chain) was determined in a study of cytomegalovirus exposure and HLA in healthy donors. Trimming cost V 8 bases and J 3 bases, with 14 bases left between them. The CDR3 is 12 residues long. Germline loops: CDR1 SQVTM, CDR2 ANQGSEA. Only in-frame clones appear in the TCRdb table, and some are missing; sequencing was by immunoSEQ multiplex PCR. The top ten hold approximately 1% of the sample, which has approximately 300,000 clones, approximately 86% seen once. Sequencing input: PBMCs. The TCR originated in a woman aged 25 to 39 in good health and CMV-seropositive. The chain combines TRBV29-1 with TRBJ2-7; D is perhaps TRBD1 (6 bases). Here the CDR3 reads CSTTGSSYEQYF. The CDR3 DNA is TGCAGCACTACAGGGAGTAGCTACGAGCAGTACTTC.